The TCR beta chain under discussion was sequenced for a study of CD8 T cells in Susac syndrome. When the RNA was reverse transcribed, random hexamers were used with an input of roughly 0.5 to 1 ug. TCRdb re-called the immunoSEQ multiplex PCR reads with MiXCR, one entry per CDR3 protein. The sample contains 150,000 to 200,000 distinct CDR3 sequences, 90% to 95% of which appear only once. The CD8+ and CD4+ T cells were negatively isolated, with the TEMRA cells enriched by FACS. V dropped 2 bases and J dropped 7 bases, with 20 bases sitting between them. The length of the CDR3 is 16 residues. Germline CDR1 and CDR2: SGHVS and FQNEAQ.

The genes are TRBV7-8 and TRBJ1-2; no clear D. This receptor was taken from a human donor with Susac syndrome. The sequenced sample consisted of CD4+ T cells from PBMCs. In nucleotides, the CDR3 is TGTGCCAGCAGCTTAACGAGAGTGCGGGTATCGGTTGGCTACACCTTC. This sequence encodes CASSLTRVRVSVGYTF.